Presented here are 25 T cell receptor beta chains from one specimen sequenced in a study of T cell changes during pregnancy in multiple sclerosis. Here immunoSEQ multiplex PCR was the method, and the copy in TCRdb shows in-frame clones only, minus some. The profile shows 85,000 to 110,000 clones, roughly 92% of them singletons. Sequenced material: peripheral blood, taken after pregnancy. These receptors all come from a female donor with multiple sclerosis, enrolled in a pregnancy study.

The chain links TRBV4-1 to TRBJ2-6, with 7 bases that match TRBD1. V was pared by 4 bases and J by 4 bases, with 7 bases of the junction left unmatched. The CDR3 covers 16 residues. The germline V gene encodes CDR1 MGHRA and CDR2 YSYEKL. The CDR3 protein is CASSPLDRRGANVLTF. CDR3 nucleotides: TGCGCCAGCAGCCCCCTGGACAGGAGGGGGGCCAACGTCCTGACTTTC.

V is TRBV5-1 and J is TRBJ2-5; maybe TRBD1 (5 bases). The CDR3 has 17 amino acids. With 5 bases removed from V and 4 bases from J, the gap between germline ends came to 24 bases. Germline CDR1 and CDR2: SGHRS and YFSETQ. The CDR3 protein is CASSRMTPTGARETQYF. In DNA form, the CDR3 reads TGCGCCAGCAGTCGTATGACTCCGACTGGGGCCAGAGAGACCCAGTACTTC.

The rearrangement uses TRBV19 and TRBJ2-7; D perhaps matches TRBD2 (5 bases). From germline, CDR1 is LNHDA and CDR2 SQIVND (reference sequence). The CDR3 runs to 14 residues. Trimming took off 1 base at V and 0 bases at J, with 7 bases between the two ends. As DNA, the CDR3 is TGTGCCAGTAGTATAGTTCGGGGCTCCTACGAGCAGTACTTC. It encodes CASSIVRGSYEQYF.

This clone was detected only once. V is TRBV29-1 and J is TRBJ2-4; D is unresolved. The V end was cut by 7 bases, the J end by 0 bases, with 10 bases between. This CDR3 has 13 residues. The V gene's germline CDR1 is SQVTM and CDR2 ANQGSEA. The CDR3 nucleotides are TGCAGCGACCTATTACTAGCCAAAAACATTCAGTACTTC. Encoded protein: CSDLLLAKNIQYF.

The CDR3 nucleotides are TGCGCCAGCAGCCAAGGGGGGGGAGAGGACCAGCCCCAGCATTTT. Amino acids: CASSQGGGEDQPQHF. The chain links TRBV4-3 to TRBJ1-5; possible D gene TRBD1, 5 bases. This CDR3 contains 15 residues. Germline assignment: CDR1 LGHNA and CDR2 YSLEER. V dropped 1 base and J dropped 7 bases, with 14 bases sitting between them.

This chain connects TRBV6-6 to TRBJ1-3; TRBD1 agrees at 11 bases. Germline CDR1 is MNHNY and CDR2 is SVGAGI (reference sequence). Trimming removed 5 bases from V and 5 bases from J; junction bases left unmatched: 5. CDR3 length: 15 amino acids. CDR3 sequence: CASSRGQGARNTIYF. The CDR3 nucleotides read TGTGCCAGCAGTCGCGGACAGGGGGCCCGAAACACCATATATTTT.

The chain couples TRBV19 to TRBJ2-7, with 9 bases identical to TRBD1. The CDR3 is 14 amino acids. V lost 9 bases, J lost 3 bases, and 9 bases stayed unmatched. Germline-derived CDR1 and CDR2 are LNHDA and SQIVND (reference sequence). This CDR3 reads CASSDRGKFYEQYF. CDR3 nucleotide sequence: TGTGCCAGCTCGGACAGGGGAAAATTCTACGAGCAGTACTTC.

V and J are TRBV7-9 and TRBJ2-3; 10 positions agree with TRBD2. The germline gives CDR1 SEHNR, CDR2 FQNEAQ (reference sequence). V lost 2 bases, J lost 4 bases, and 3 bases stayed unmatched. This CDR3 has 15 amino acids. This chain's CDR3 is CASSLTSGVPDTQYF. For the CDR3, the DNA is TGTGCCAGCAGCTTAACTAGCGGGGTGCCAGATACGCAGTATTTT.

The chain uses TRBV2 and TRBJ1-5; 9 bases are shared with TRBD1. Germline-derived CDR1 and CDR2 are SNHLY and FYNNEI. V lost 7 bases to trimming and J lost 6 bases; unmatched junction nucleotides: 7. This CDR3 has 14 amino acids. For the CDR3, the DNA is TGTGCCAGCATCGACGACAGGGGGAGTCAGCCCCAGCATTTT. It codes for CASIDDRGSQPQHF.

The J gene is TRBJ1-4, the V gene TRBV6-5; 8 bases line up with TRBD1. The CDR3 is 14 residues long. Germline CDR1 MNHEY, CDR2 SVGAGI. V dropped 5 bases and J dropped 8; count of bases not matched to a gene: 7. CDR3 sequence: CASSPRTGWEKLFF. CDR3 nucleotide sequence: TGTGCCAGCAGTCCACGGACAGGGTGGGAAAAACTGTTTTTT.

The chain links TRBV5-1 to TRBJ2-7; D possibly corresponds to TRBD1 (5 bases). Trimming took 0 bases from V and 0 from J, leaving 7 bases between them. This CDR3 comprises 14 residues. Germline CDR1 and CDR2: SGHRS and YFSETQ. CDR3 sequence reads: CASSLGGGSYEQYF. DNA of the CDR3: TGCGCCAGCAGCTTGGGGGGCGGCTCCTACGAGCAGTACTTC.

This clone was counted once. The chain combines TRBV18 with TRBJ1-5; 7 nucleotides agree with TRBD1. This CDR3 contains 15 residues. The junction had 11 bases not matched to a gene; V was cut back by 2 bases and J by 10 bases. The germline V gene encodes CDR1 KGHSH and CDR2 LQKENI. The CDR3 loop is CASSPTGQAINPQHF. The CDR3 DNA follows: TGTGCCAGCTCACCAACTGGACAGGCAATTAATCCCCAGCATTTT.

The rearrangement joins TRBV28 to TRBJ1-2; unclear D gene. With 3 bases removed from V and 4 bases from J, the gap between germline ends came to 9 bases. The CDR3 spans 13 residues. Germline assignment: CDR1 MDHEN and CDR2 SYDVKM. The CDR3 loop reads CASSFTARYGYTF. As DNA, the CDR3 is TGTGCCAGCAGTTTTACAGCTCGCTATGGCTACACCTTC.

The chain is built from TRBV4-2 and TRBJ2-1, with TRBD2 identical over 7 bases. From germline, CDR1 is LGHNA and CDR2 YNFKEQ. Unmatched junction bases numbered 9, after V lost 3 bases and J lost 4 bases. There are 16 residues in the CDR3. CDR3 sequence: CASSQGSGGTYNEQFF. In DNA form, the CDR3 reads TGTGCCAGCAGCCAGGGTTCGGGAGGAACATACAATGAGCAGTTCTTC.

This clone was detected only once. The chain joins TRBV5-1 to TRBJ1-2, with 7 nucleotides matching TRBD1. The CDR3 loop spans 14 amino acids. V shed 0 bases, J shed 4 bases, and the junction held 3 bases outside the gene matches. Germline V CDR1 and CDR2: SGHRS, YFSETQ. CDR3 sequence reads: CASSLGQGSYGYTF. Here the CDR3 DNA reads TGCGCCAGCAGCTTGGGACAGGGAAGCTATGGCTACACCTTC.

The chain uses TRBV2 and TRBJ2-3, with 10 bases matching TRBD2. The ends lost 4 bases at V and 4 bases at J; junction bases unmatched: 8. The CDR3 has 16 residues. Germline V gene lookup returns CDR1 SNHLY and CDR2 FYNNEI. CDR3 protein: CASSGLDSGGSDTQYF. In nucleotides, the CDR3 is TGTGCCAGCAGTGGACTTGATAGCGGGGGGTCAGATACGCAGTATTTT.

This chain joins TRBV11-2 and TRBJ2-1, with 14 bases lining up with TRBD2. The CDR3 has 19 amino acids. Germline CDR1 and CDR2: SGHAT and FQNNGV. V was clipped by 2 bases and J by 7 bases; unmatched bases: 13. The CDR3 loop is CASSLFSRGLAGVGNEQFF. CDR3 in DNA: TGTGCCAGCAGCTTATTTTCGCGGGGACTAGCGGGAGTTGGGAATGAGCAGTTCTTC.

CDR3 nucleotide sequence: TGTGCCAGCAGCCAGACCGGGACAGGAACTTACGAGCAGTACTTC. Amino acid sequence: CASSQTGTGTYEQYF. The chain has TRBV14 and TRBJ2-7, with 8 bases that match TRBD1. Trimming removed 3 bases from V and 4 bases from J; junction bases left unmatched: 8. Germline lookup yields CDR1 SGHDN and CDR2 FVKESK. This CDR3 spans 15 amino acids.

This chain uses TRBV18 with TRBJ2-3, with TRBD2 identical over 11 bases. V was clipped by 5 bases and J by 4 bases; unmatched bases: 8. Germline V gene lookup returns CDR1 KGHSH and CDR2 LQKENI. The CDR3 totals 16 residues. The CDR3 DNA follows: TGTGCCAGCTCAGGTTCGACTAGCGGGACGGCAGATACGCAGTATTTT. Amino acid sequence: CASSGSTSGTADTQYF.

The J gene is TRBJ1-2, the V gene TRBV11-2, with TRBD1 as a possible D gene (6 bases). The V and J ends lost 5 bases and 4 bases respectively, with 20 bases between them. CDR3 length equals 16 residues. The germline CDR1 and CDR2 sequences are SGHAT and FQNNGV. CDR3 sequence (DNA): TGTGCCAGCAGCCAAGGGGGAGGGCAGGCCCTCTATGGCTACACCTTC. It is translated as CASSQGGGQALYGYTF.

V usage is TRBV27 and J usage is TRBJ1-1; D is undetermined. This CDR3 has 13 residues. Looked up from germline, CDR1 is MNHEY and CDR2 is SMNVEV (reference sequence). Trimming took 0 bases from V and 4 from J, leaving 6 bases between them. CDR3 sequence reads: CASSLSHSTEAFF. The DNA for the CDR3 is TGTGCCAGCAGTTTATCGCATAGCACTGAAGCTTTCTTT.

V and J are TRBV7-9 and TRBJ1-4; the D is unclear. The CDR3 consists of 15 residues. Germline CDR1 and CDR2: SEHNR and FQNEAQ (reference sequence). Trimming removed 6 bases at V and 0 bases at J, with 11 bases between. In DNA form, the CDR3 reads TGTGCCAGCAGACCCTTTCAGGCAACTAATGAAAAACTGTTTTTT. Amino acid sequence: CASRPFQATNEKLFF.

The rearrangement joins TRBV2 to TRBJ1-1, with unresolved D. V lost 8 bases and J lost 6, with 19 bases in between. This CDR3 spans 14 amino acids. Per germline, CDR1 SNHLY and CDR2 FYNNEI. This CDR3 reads CASRFGITPPEAFF. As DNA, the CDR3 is TGTGCCAGCCGATTCGGGATCACCCCTCCTGAAGCTTTCTTT. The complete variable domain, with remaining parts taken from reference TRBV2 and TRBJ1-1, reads EPEVTQTPSHQVTQMGQEVILRCVPISNHLYFYWYRQILGQKVEFLVSFYNNEISEKSEIFDDQFSVERPDGSNFTLKIRSTKLEDSAMYFCASRFGITPPEAFFGQGTRLTVV.

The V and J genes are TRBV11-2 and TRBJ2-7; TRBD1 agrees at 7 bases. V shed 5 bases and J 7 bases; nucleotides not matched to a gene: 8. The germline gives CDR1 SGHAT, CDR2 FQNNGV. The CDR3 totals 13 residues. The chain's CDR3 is CASSPLTGDEQYF. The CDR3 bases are TGTGCCAGCAGCCCCCTTACAGGGGATGAGCAGTACTTC.

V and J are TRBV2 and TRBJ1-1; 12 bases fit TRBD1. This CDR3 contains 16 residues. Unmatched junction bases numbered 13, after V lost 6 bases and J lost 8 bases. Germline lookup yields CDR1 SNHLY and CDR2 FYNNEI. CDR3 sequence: CASRDTLGTGGREAFF. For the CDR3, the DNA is TGTGCCAGCAGGGACACTTTGGGGACAGGGGGCAGAGAAGCTTTCTTT. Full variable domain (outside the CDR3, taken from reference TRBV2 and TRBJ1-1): EPEVTQTPSHQVTQMGQEVILRCVPISNHLYFYWYRQILGQKVEFLVSFYNNEISEKSEIFDDQFSVERPDGSNFTLKIRSTKLEDSAMYFCASRDTLGTGGREAFFGQGTRLTVV.